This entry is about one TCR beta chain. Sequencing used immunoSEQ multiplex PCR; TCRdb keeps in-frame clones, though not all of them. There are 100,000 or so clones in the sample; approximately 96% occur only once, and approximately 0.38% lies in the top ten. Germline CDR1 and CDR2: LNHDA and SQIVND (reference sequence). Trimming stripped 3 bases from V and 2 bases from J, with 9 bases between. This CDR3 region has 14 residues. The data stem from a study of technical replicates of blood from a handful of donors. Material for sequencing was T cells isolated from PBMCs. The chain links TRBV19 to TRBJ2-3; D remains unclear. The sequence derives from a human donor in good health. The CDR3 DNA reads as TGTGCCAGTAGTATCGCGTACTCCACAGATACGCAGTATTTT. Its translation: CASSIAYSTDTQYF.